Listed below are T cell receptor beta chains from one sample, sequenced in a study of cytomegalovirus exposure and HLA in healthy donors. Profiling relied on immunoSEQ multiplex PCR, and the TCRdb table lists in-frame clones only, not all of them. The table has roughly 120,000 clones, over 70% seen once. The sample taken for sequencing was PBMCs. The receptors stem from a woman in her late teens or twenties in good health and CMV-seronegative. CDR3s leave out the opening cysteine and the closing phenylalanine or tryptophan.

v_gene,j_gene,CDR3aa
TRBV6-5,TRBJ1-1,ASSYSGRAREAF
TRBV5-1,TRBJ1-2,ASSPESYGYT
TRBV7-9,TRBJ1-1,ASSLSFGGGYSTEAF
TRBV18,TRBJ1-3,ASSRTGSDWGNTIY
TRBV5-8,TRBJ1-1,ASSLGDEAF
TRBV18,TRBJ1-4,ASSPGQANEKLF
TRBV10-1,TRBJ2-1,ASSAPGGTKYNEQF
TRBV5-1,TRBJ2-5,ASSLVGGVYQETQY
TRBV5-1,TRBJ2-7,ASSLVEGGRSHGKQY
TRBV5-1,TRBJ2-3,ASSFVAGGRGTDTQY
TRBV14,TRBJ2-2,ASSQSRGLAGDGELF
TRBV9,TRBJ1-1,ASSLAGGNTEAF
TRBV9,TRBJ2-3,ASSPYGGGPADTQY
TRBV6-5,TRBJ2-5,ASSLSGQETQY
TRBV29-1,TRBJ2-3,SVRGSTDTQY
TRBV7-9,TRBJ1-2,ASSLGQGAGYGYT
TRBV6-1,TRBJ1-5,ASSERFTGQPQH
TRBV7-3,TRBJ2-2,ASSLSGGYTGELF
TRBV6-1,TRBJ2-5,ASSELRGTAGETQY
TRBV6-5,TRBJ1-2,ASSYREGSYT
TRBV1,TRBJ2-1,TSSQDSGSSNEQF
TRBV19,TRBJ1-5,ASSMGQGRLLTISNQPQH
TRBV30,TRBJ1-5,AWRGTGGYSNQPQH
TRBV27,TRBJ2-6,ASSLLSPTKGTGANGLT
TRBV19,TRBJ2-7,ASSIGTRATPEQY
TRBV6-5,TRBJ1-3,ASSYSGTVSGNTIY
TRBV14,TRBJ2-1,ASSQLAGGHNEQF
TRBV7-9,TRBJ2-6,ASSHMGLSGANGLT
TRBV2,TRBJ1-6,ATLSDRGGSPLH
TRBV12-5,TRBJ2-3,ATPGTGPTDTQY
TRBV5-5,TRBJ1-3,ASSLKGTANTIY
TRBV7-9,TRBJ2-7,ASREGAGYHEQY
TRBV19,TRBJ1-1,ASSITPGGARTEAF
TRBV6-6,TRBJ2-7,ASSYGGGGGVYEQY
TRBV18,TRBJ1-1,ASSPQGGNTEAF
TRBV19,TRBJ2-7,ASSLTGTSNEQY
TRBV4-1,TRBJ1-2,ASSPPGEDGYT
TRBV15,TRBJ1-2,ATSRDLAGGAYYGYT
TRBV9,TRBJ1-1,ASSVTSTENTEAF
TRBV19,TRBJ1-5,ASSIDRRGSPQH
TRBV18,TRBJ1-1,ASSLPRDKGSRAF
TRBV4-2,TRBJ1-5,ASSPSPGHRGVQPQH
TRBV6-5,TRBJ1-5,ASSRDRVNQPQH
TRBV6-1,TRBJ2-7,ASIFSQGTSYEQY
TRBV4-1,TRBJ2-4,ASSQDRGSGNSQY
TRBV15,TRBJ1-2,ATSRDPVGRGVYGYT
TRBV11-1,TRBJ2-7,ASSPPTSVYEQY
TRBV25-1,TRBJ1-1,ASSEFGDTEAF
TRBV2,TRBJ2-3,ASSDRFTDTQY
TRBV28,TRBJ2-2,ASSFSGYAGELF
TRBV2,TRBJ1-2,ASGILDRIYGYT
TRBV2,TRBJ2-6,ASERSGGGQGSSGANVLT
TRBV5-4,TRBJ2-5,ASSESRGQRETQY
TRBV9,TRBJ1-1,ASSVAPTGVNTEAF
TRBV7-8,TRBJ1-5,ASSFRGSNQPQH
TRBV9,TRBJ1-1,ASSVGQRMNTEAF
TRBV5-5,TRBJ1-1,ASSLAQGALHEAF